These 27 T cell receptor beta chains originate from one sample sequenced in a study of blood T cells in healthy people across ages. A sample-barcoded 5' primer and a J-beta primer mix were used in a second PCR of about 6 to 11 cycles. TCRdb re-analysed the 5' RACE reads in MiXCR, keeping a single row per CDR3 protein. The sample contains about 720,000 distinct CDR3 sequences, approximately 22% of which appear only once. The sequenced sample consisted of blood. Receptors were obtained from a man between 65 and 85 years old in good health.

This clonotype was seen a handful of times. The chain couples TRBV6-5 to TRBJ1-2; 8 bases map to TRBD1. Germline CDR1 is MNHEY and CDR2 is SVGAGI. V shed 10 bases and J 8 bases; nucleotides not matched to a gene: 9. CDR3 size: 12 residues. The CDR3 spells CATGRTGSGYTF. DNA of the CDR3: TGTGCCACAGGGAGGACAGGGAGCGGCTACACCTTC.

The V gene is TRBV7-6, the J gene TRBJ1-4, with D uncertain. Trimming cost V 5 bases and J 5 bases, with 15 bases left between them. Germline V gene lookup returns CDR1 SGHVS and CDR2 FNYEAQ. The CDR3 consists of 15 residues. The CDR3 bases are TGTGCCAGCAGCCTTGGAACTGGCCGGAATGAAAAACTGTTTTTT. Residues: CASSLGTGRNEKLFF.

The rearrangement uses TRBV9 and TRBJ2-1; 7 nucleotides align to TRBD1. J gave up 7 bases and V 3 bases, and 10 bases lay outside the gene matches. The CDR3 extends over 15 amino acids. CDR1 is SGDLS, CDR2 YYNGEE, per germline. CDR3 DNA: TGTGCCAGCAGCGCAAGAGAGGGGGCCGGGAATGAGCAGTTCTTC. It encodes CASSAREGAGNEQFF.

This clonotype was counted between two and nine times. The chain couples TRBV12-3 or TRBV12-4 to TRBJ2-3; 9 bases agree with TRBD2. V shed 2 bases and J 5 bases; nucleotides not matched to a gene: 5. This CDR3 contains 15 residues. In DNA, the CDR3 is TGTGCCAGCAGTTTAAGGGCTAGCGGGGTAGATACGCAGTATTTT. The encoded protein is CASSLRASGVDTQYF.

This clonotype was seen a few times. The rearrangement uses TRBV5-5 and TRBJ2-2; no clear D. Germline V gene sequence: CDR1 SGHKS, CDR2 YYEKEE (reference sequence). V was trimmed by 5 bases and J by 7 bases, leaving 15 bases between them. The CDR3 spans 14 residues. CDR3 coding DNA: TGTGCCAGCAGGGCCGGGCCAACCTTCGGGGAGCTGTTTTTT. The encoded protein is CASRAGPTFGELFF.

The chain recombines TRBV12-3 or TRBV12-4 with TRBJ1-1; no reliable D call. This CDR3 contains 14 residues. The ends were cut back, 6 bases at V and 0 bases at J, with 11 bases in the middle. The CDR3 region has the DNA TGTGCCAGCAGCATGGGTACTTTGAACACTGAAGCTTTCTTT. Encoded protein: CASSMGTLNTEAFF.

The chain uses TRBV6-5 and TRBJ1-1; no clear D. V shed 2 bases and J shed 5 bases, with 9 bases lying between them. This CDR3 comprises 13 residues. Germline CDR1 and CDR2: MNHEY and SVGAGI. The CDR3 loop reads CASSYVEETEAFF. CDR3 sequence (DNA): TGTGCCAGCAGTTACGTCGAGGAGACTGAAGCTTTCTTT.

The rearrangement joins TRBV20-1 to TRBJ2-7, with TRBD1 matching over 9 bases. The germline V gene has CDR1 DFQATT and CDR2 SNEGSKA (reference sequence). After removal of 6 bases from V and 5 bases from J, the junction contained 11 bases not matched to a gene. The CDR3 extends over 14 amino acids. DNA of the CDR3: TGCAGTGCCACTCCAGGGACAGGGTTACACGAGCAGTACTTC. Protein sequence: CSATPGTGLHEQYF.

This clonotype has only a few counts. The chain has TRBV6-1 and TRBJ2-5; unclear D gene. Germline V gene lookup returns CDR1 MNHNS and CDR2 SASEGT. The V end lost 2 bases, the J end lost 5 bases, and 12 bases lay between the germline ends. The length of the CDR3 is 14 residues. The CDR3 DNA follows: TGTGCCAGCAGTGAATTTGTTAGCCCGGAGACCCAGTACTTC. Protein product: CASSEFVSPETQYF.

This clonotype occurred a few times. The CDR3: CASSQAVNEQFF. The CDR3 nucleotides are TGTGCCAGCAGCCAAGCGGTAAATGAGCAGTTCTTC. The V and J genes are TRBV3-1 and TRBJ2-1; D is unresolved. Deletions cut 1 base from V and 7 bases from J, with 5 bases between. The CDR3 sequence is 12 residues long. Germline V gives CDR1 LGHDT, CDR2 YNNKEL (reference sequence).

This clonotype was detected only a few times. The rearrangement joins TRBV28 to TRBJ1-6, with TRBD1 matching 9 bases. Germline lookup yields CDR1 MDHEN and CDR2 SYDVKM. The length of the CDR3 is 14 residues. V lost 7 bases and J lost 7; bases outside the gene matches: 5. CDR3 loop: CASKLQGANSPLHF. CDR3 sequence (DNA): TGTGCCAGCAAATTACAGGGGGCAAATTCACCCCTCCACTTT.

DNA for the CDR3: TGTGCCAGCAGCTTAGGAAGGGACCACGAGCAGTACTTC. This encodes CASSLGRDHEQYF. V gene TRBV11-1 combines with J gene TRBJ2-5; perhaps D is TRBD1 or TRBD2 (5 bases each). Gene TRBJ2-7 matches the end of the DNA better, so the J call may be wrong. The germline CDR1 and CDR2 sequences are SGHAT and FQDESV (reference sequence). The CDR3 length is 13 residues.

Concerning this clonotype: A read error may account for a junction end that differs from germline. CDR3 residues: CASSLGVGRNQETRYF. The CDR3, as DNA: TGCGCCAGCAGCTTGGGCGTGGGCAGGAACCAAGAGACCCGGTACTTC. V usage is TRBV5-1 and J usage is TRBJ2-5; D gene ambiguous. The CDR3 is 16 residues long. Germline-derived CDR1 and CDR2 are SGHRS and YFSETQ.

The CDR3 bases are TGTGCCAGCTCATTTCGGACTAGCGGGAGTGATGAGCAGTTCTTC. It encodes CASSFRTSGSDEQFF. The J gene is TRBJ2-1, the V gene TRBV18, with 13 bases that match TRBD2. V lost 5 bases and J lost 8; bases outside the gene matches: 6. This CDR3 has 15 amino acids. Germline CDR1 and CDR2: KGHSH and LQKENI.

This clonotype was detected only a few times. CDR3 loop: CSATGQGATSTEAFF. The CDR3, as DNA: TGCAGTGCGACGGGACAGGGGGCAACCTCCACTGAAGCTTTCTTT. The rearrangement joins TRBV20-1 to TRBJ1-1; TRBD1 aligns across 12 bases. Losses at the gene ends were 6 bases for V and 4 bases for J; bases not matched to a gene: 9. The CDR3 contains 15 residues. The germline V gene has CDR1 DFQATT and CDR2 SNEGSKA (reference sequence).

This clonotype has just a few counts. V gene TRBV5-1 combines with J gene TRBJ2-5; possibly TRBD1 or TRBD2 for D (5 bases each). The J call may be in error: the DNA end matches TRBJ2-1 better. Germline CDR1 SGHRS, CDR2 YFSETQ. This CDR3 has 14 residues. CDR3 DNA: TGCGCCAGCAGCCCAGGGACCAACTACAATGAGCAGTTCTTC. Its translation is CASSPGTNYNEQFF.

This clonotype has more than one count but fewer than ten. J is TRBJ2-7 and V is TRBV28; 8 positions match TRBD2. Germline CDR1 MDHEN, CDR2 SYDVKM. The CDR3 is 13 residues long. V gave up 10 bases and J gave up 3 bases; unmatched junction bases: 8. Here the CDR3 reads CAITGTSFYEQYF. Written as DNA, the CDR3 is TGTGCCATTACCGGGACTAGTTTCTACGAGCAGTACTTC.

The rearrangement links TRBV6-5 to TRBJ1-3, with D possibly being TRBD1 (5 bases). The CDR3 has 14 residues. Germline V gene data show CDR1 as MNHEY and CDR2 as SVGAGI. Trimming removed 7 bases from V and 4 bases from J, with 14 bases in between. The CDR3 DNA follows: TGTGCCAGCAAGGTGTCCGCAGGGGGAAACACCATATATTTT. The encoded protein is CASKVSAGGNTIYF.

The chain has TRBV19 and TRBJ2-3, with D possibly called TRBD1 or TRBD2 (5 bases each). Germline lookup yields CDR1 LNHDA and CDR2 SQIVND (reference sequence). This CDR3 comprises 15 residues. V lost 3 bases and J lost 6, with 16 bases in between. As DNA, the CDR3 is TGTGCCAGTAGTATCGGGACCAAACCTGGCGATACGCAGTATTTT. Its protein is CASSIGTKPGDTQYF.

This sequence joins TRBV5-5 and TRBJ1-1; TRBD1 agrees at 7 bases. J gave up 3 bases and V 0 bases, and 5 bases lay outside the gene matches. The CDR3 contains 15 residues. CDR1 and CDR2 from the germline V gene are SGHKS and YYEKEE (reference sequence). The CDR3 DNA is TGTGCCAGCAGCTTGGGAACAGGGGTTTACACTGAAGCTTTCTTT. Protein product: CASSLGTGVYTEAFF. The full variable domain, with the rest looked up from reference TRBV5-5 and TRBJ1-1, is DAGVTQSPTHLIKTRGQQVTLRCSPISGHKSVSWYQQVLGQGPQFIFQYYEKEERGRGNFPDRFSARQFPNYSSELNVNALLLGDSALYLCASSLGTGVYTEAFFGQGTRLTVV.

In this sample, this clonotype turned up a few times. V gene TRBV20-1 combines with J gene TRBJ2-1; 8 bases are a match to TRBD1. The CDR3 extends over 12 amino acids. Germline CDR1 and CDR2: DFQATT and SNEGSKA (reference sequence). The V and J ends lost 3 bases and 8 bases, in that order; junction bases with no gene match: 3. The chain's CDR3 is CSASQGAYEQFF. In DNA, the CDR3 is TGCAGTGCTAGTCAGGGGGCGTATGAGCAGTTCTTC.

This clonotype has ten or more counts. The chain joins TRBV28 to TRBJ1-2, with a tentative D call TRBD1 (5 bases). Between the trimmed V and J ends, which lost 5 bases and 4 bases, there was a span of 17 bases. Germline V gene data show CDR1 as MDHEN and CDR2 as SYDVKM. The CDR3 has 15 residues. The CDR3 DNA sequence: TGTGCCAGCAGTCTCTCCACCAGGGCTACCTATGGCTACACCTTC. Protein product: CASSLSTRATYGYTF.

This clonotype occurred a few times. The CDR3 spells CASSYTTLGTQYF. The CDR3 nucleotides are TGTGCCAGCAGCTACACTACCCTGGGGACCCAGTACTTC. This chain links TRBV7-2 with TRBJ2-5; D ambiguous. V was trimmed by 4 bases and J by 7 bases, leaving 13 bases between them. Germline V gene data show CDR1 as SGHTA and CDR2 as FQGNSA. CDR3 size: 13 residues.

The V gene is TRBV11-2, the J gene TRBJ2-5, with TRBD1 matching 7 bases. The DNA end lines up better with TRBJ2-1; the J call may be wrong. Germline V gene lookup returns CDR1 SGHAT and CDR2 FQNNGV. This CDR3 comprises 13 residues. The CDR3 nucleotides read TGTGCCAGCACCCTCCCAGGGGGCAATGAGCAGTTCTTC. It is translated as CASTLPGGNEQFF.

The CDR3 DNA follows: TGTGCCAGCAGCCGCCCCTATTACAACAATGAGCAGTTCTTC. Its protein is CASSRPYYNNEQFF. This rearrangement joins TRBV14 to TRBJ2-1; D is unclear. V was shortened by 4 bases and J by 5 bases, with 12 bases between the two germline ends. The germline V gene has CDR1 SGHDN and CDR2 FVKESK. The CDR3 loop spans 14 amino acids.

The gene calls are TRBV24-1 and TRBJ1-2; D not certain. Germline loops: CDR1 KGHDR, CDR2 SFDVKD. This CDR3 is built from 14 residues. V was cut by 3 bases and J by 2 bases, with 9 bases left in between. CDR3 coding DNA: TGTGCCACCAGTGATGACGGAGCAAACTATGGCTACACCTTC. Amino acids: CATSDDGANYGYTF.

This rearrangement joins TRBV6-5 to TRBJ1-6; no clear D. The CDR3 has 13 residues. Between the trimmed V and J ends, which lost 0 bases and 14 bases, there was a span of 11 bases. CDR1 is MNHEY and CDR2 is SVGAGI in the germline V gene. The CDR3 spells CASSYSNVSSLHF. In DNA, the CDR3 is TGTGCCAGCAGTTACTCAAATGTATCATCCCTCCACTTT.